The rows below give T cell receptor beta chains drawn from one sample of a study of T cell repertoires in cytomegalovirus infection. TCRdb re-derived calls from the reads in MiXCR, one entry per CDR3 protein. The table lists approximately 120,000 distinct CDR3 sequences, about 30% of them singletons. What these receptors recognize is not known. This specimen consisted of CD8+ T cells from cultured PBMCs, obtained from culture after CMV antigen stimulation. These receptors were collected from a human donor in good health (CMV status not recorded). Some clones in this sample may be carry-over from other donors' samples. CDR3s include the opening cysteine and the closing phenylalanine or tryptophan. The order of the fields is V gene, D gene, clone size, J gene, CDR3 DNA, CDR3 protein. A D gene is named only where the DNA matches it firmly. Clone size is shown for a subset of rows, as once, few, many or a class of expanded clone.

v_gene: TRBV24-1; d_gene: TRBD2; abundance: .; j_gene: TRBJ2-1; CDR3nt: TGTGCCACCAGTCCCGCGGGGGGATCCTACAATGAGCAGTTCTTC; CDR3aa: CATSPAGGSYNEQFF
v_gene: TRBV12-3/TRBV12-4; d_gene: .; abundance: .; j_gene: TRBJ2-2; CDR3nt: TGTGCCAGCAGCTCTCAGGGTTTGGTCACCGGGGAGCTGTTTTTT; CDR3aa: CASSSQGLVTGELFF
v_gene: TRBV15; d_gene: .; abundance: .; j_gene: TRBJ1-1; CDR3nt: TGTGCCACCAGCAGAGGGGCAGGGTTGAACACTGAAGCTTTCTTT; CDR3aa: CATSRGAGLNTEAFF
v_gene: TRBV19; d_gene: .; abundance: .; j_gene: TRBJ2-2; CDR3nt: TGTGCCAGTAGTATGACTGGGGCGAACACCGGGGAGCTGTTTTTT; CDR3aa: CASSMTGANTGELFF
v_gene: TRBV7-8; d_gene: TRBD2; abundance: many; j_gene: TRBJ2-1; CDR3nt: TGTGCCAGCACCGTAGCGGGGGGGTCATACAATGAGCAGTTCTTC; CDR3aa: CASTVAGGSYNEQFF
v_gene: TRBV2; d_gene: TRBD1; abundance: .; j_gene: TRBJ1-1; CDR3nt: TGTGCCACCAGTCCGACTTGGACAGGGGTTAGGGTTGAAGCTTTCTTT; CDR3aa: CATSPTWTGVRVEAFF
v_gene: TRBV20-1; d_gene: TRBD2; abundance: once; j_gene: TRBJ2-1; CDR3nt: TGCAGTGCTAGGGACGGACTAGCGGGGGTTAGCAATGAGCAGTTCTTC; CDR3aa: CSARDGLAGVSNEQFF
v_gene: TRBV27; d_gene: .; abundance: few; j_gene: TRBJ1-1; CDR3nt: TGTGCCAGCAGTTTATGGGGGGGGCCAGCTTTCTTT; CDR3aa: CASSLWGGPAFF
v_gene: TRBV7-8; d_gene: .; abundance: few; j_gene: TRBJ1-2; CDR3nt: TGTGCCAGCAGCTTAGTCGGAGACGGGAACTATGGCTACACCTTC; CDR3aa: CASSLVGDGNYGYTF
v_gene: TRBV12-3/TRBV12-4; d_gene: TRBD1; abundance: few; j_gene: TRBJ1-2; CDR3nt: TGTGCCAGCAGACCAGGGGGGTATGATGGCTACACCTTC; CDR3aa: CASRPGGYDGYTF
v_gene: TRBV24-1; d_gene: .; abundance: few; j_gene: TRBJ2-2; CDR3nt: TGTGCCACCAGTGATTTGCAGGACAGGAACACCGGGGAGCTGTTTTTT; CDR3aa: CATSDLQDRNTGELFF
v_gene: TRBV6-5; d_gene: .; abundance: .; j_gene: TRBJ2-5; CDR3nt: TGTGCCAGCAGCAAACTGGAGACCCAGTACTTC; CDR3aa: CASSKLETQYF
v_gene: TRBV28; d_gene: .; abundance: few; j_gene: TRBJ2-3; CDR3nt: TGTGCCAGCAGTTTATGGAGTGCCACAGATACGCAGTATTTT; CDR3aa: CASSLWSATDTQYF
v_gene: TRBV27; d_gene: .; abundance: .; j_gene: TRBJ2-1; CDR3nt: TGTGCCAGCAGGGATGGGGACTACAATGAGCAGTTCTTC; CDR3aa: CASRDGDYNEQFF
v_gene: TRBV19; d_gene: TRBD1; abundance: .; j_gene: TRBJ2-6; CDR3nt: TGTGCCAGTAGTTTCTTTACAGGGGCCCTCTCTGGGGCCAACGTCCTGACTTTC; CDR3aa: CASSFFTGALSGANVLTF
v_gene: TRBV7-3; d_gene: .; abundance: few; j_gene: TRBJ2-2; CDR3nt: TGTGCCAGCAGCTTAACCCCGGACATTCTCACCGGGGAGCTGTTTTTT; CDR3aa: CASSLTPDILTGELFF
v_gene: TRBV4-1; d_gene: TRBD1; abundance: few; j_gene: TRBJ2-5; CDR3nt: TGCGCCAGCAGCCAAGAAACAGGGGAAGAGACCCAGTACTTC; CDR3aa: CASSQETGEETQYF
v_gene: TRBV19; d_gene: TRBD2; abundance: .; j_gene: TRBJ2-1; CDR3nt: TGTGCCAGTAGTATCCCAGCGGGGGGCCCCCATGAGCAGTTCTTC; CDR3aa: CASSIPAGGPHEQFF
v_gene: TRBV7-6; d_gene: .; abundance: few; j_gene: TRBJ1-2; CDR3nt: TGTGCCAGCAGGCCAGCGATCCTGGGCTACACCTTC; CDR3aa: CASRPAILGYTF
v_gene: TRBV7-2; d_gene: TRBD1; abundance: many; j_gene: TRBJ2-7; CDR3nt: TGTGCCAGCAGCTCATCCAGGGACAGCCCCTACGAGCAGTACTTC; CDR3aa: CASSSSRDSPYEQYF
v_gene: TRBV7-9; d_gene: .; abundance: .; j_gene: TRBJ1-2; CDR3nt: TGTGCCAGCAGAAGTCCCGGGACTTTTATGGATGGCTACACCTTC; CDR3aa: CASRSPGTFMDGYTF
v_gene: TRBV30; d_gene: TRBD1; abundance: few; j_gene: TRBJ1-2; CDR3nt: TGTGCCTGGAGTTCGGACAGGGCGCCCTTTAACTATGGCTACACCTTC; CDR3aa: CAWSSDRAPFNYGYTF
v_gene: TRBV7-6; d_gene: .; abundance: .; j_gene: TRBJ1-5; CDR3nt: TGTGCCAGCAGCTTAGGTTCGCAGCCCCAGCATTTT; CDR3aa: CASSLGSQPQHF
v_gene: TRBV6-1; d_gene: TRBD1; abundance: few; j_gene: TRBJ2-2; CDR3nt: TGTGCCATAACCGGGACAGTCAACACCGGGGAGCTGTTTTTT; CDR3aa: CAITGTVNTGELFF
v_gene: TRBV7-9; d_gene: .; abundance: many; j_gene: TRBJ1-4; CDR3nt: TGTGCCAGCAGCCAGGGGACCGCGGGGGCAACTAATGAAAAACTGTTTTTT; CDR3aa: CASSQGTAGATNEKLFF
v_gene: TRBV14; d_gene: TRBD1; abundance: .; j_gene: TRBJ2-4; CDR3nt: TGTGCCAGCAGCCAAGATAGACAGGGGTGGACCAAAAACATTCAGTACTTC; CDR3aa: CASSQDRQGWTKNIQYF
v_gene: TRBV20-1; d_gene: TRBD2; abundance: .; j_gene: TRBJ2-7; CDR3nt: TGCAGTGCTAGGAGATTAGCGGGGACCTACGAGCAGTACTTC; CDR3aa: CSARRLAGTYEQYF
v_gene: TRBV27; d_gene: TRBD1; abundance: .; j_gene: TRBJ1-2; CDR3nt: TGTGCCAGCAGCCGACAGGGATCCCTCTATGGCTACACCTTC; CDR3aa: CASSRQGSLYGYTF
v_gene: TRBV27; d_gene: .; abundance: few; j_gene: TRBJ2-1; CDR3nt: TGTGCCAGCAGTTTTAACGCGGACAATGAGCAGTTCTTC; CDR3aa: CASSFNADNEQFF
v_gene: TRBV2; d_gene: .; abundance: .; j_gene: TRBJ1-2; CDR3nt: TGTGCCAGCAGTGATAGAGGCGAGAGATCCTATGGCTACACCTTC; CDR3aa: CASSDRGERSYGYTF
v_gene: TRBV13; d_gene: .; abundance: .; j_gene: TRBJ1-1; CDR3nt: TGTGCCAGCAGCATTGGAGGACAGGAAGCTTTCTTT; CDR3aa: CASSIGGQEAFF
v_gene: TRBV7-9; d_gene: .; abundance: .; j_gene: TRBJ2-3; CDR3nt: TGTGCCAGCAGCGGACTCACAGATACGCAGTATTTT; CDR3aa: CASSGLTDTQYF
v_gene: TRBV7-2; d_gene: .; abundance: many; j_gene: TRBJ1-5; CDR3nt: TGTGCCAGCAGCTTACTCGGGACATTTGGGGATATTAGCAATCAGCCCCAGCATTTT; CDR3aa: CASSLLGTFGDISNQPQHF
v_gene: TRBV5-6; d_gene: TRBD2; abundance: .; j_gene: TRBJ2-7; CDR3nt: TGTGCCAGCAGCTCCCCTTTGCGGGGGGCCTACGAGCAGTACTTC; CDR3aa: CASSSPLRGAYEQYF
v_gene: TRBV27; d_gene: .; abundance: .; j_gene: TRBJ2-6; CDR3nt: TGTGCCAGCAGTCCCGTCTTTAGTGGGGCCAACGTCCTGACTTTC; CDR3aa: CASSPVFSGANVLTF
v_gene: TRBV4-2; d_gene: .; abundance: few; j_gene: TRBJ1-3; CDR3nt: TGTGCCAGCAGCCAAGGTGGCAGCCTGAGCTCTGGAAACACCATATATTTT; CDR3aa: CASSQGGSLSSGNTIYF
v_gene: TRBV11-2; d_gene: .; abundance: few; j_gene: TRBJ2-3; CDR3nt: TGTGCCAGCAGCCCCATTGCTAGCACAGATACGCAGTATTTT; CDR3aa: CASSPIASTDTQYF
v_gene: TRBV4-1; d_gene: .; abundance: .; j_gene: TRBJ2-3; CDR3nt: TGCGCCAGCAGCCAAGTTGTCACAGATACGCAGTATTTT; CDR3aa: CASSQVVTDTQYF
v_gene: TRBV28; d_gene: .; abundance: few; j_gene: TRBJ2-2; CDR3nt: TGTGCCAGCAGTTCACCAGCGAACACCGGGGAGCTGTTTTTT; CDR3aa: CASSSPANTGELFF
v_gene: TRBV12-3/TRBV12-4; d_gene: .; abundance: .; j_gene: TRBJ1-4; CDR3nt: TGTGCCAGCAGTTTCGAGGGCCGGCGTCTTGAAAAACTGTTTTTT; CDR3aa: CASSFEGRRLEKLFF
v_gene: TRBV12-3/TRBV12-4; d_gene: .; abundance: .; j_gene: TRBJ1-1; CDR3nt: TGTGCCAGCAGTGCCGGCCCTGGGACTGAAGCTTTCTTT; CDR3aa: CASSAGPGTEAFF
v_gene: TRBV12-3/TRBV12-4; d_gene: TRBD1; abundance: many; j_gene: TRBJ1-4; CDR3nt: TGTGCCAGCAGTTTGGACAGGGAAAACGAAAAACTGTTTTTT; CDR3aa: CASSLDRENEKLFF
v_gene: TRBV20-1; d_gene: .; abundance: few; j_gene: TRBJ1-1; CDR3nt: TGCAGTGCCCGGGGACCGGGCACTGAAGCTTTCTTT; CDR3aa: CSARGPGTEAFF
v_gene: TRBV5-1; d_gene: .; abundance: few; j_gene: TRBJ1-1; CDR3nt: TGCGCCAGCAGCCCCTACGAGGGGGGGAACACTGAAGCTTTCTTT; CDR3aa: CASSPYEGGNTEAFF
v_gene: TRBV25-1; d_gene: .; abundance: .; j_gene: TRBJ2-1; CDR3nt: TGTGCCAGCAGTGAATACCCCAATGAGCAGTTCTTC; CDR3aa: CASSEYPNEQFF
v_gene: TRBV7-9; d_gene: .; abundance: few; j_gene: TRBJ2-3; CDR3nt: TGTGCCAGCAGCCGACTAGAGGGAGTAGATACGCAGTATTTT; CDR3aa: CASSRLEGVDTQYF
v_gene: TRBV12-3/TRBV12-4; d_gene: .; abundance: .; j_gene: TRBJ2-1; CDR3nt: TGTGCCAGCAGTGCGCAGGGGGGCGGGAAGTTCTTC; CDR3aa: CASSAQGGGKFF
v_gene: TRBV12-3/TRBV12-4; d_gene: .; abundance: once; j_gene: TRBJ1-2; CDR3nt: TGTGCCAGCAGTTTGGTAGGGAGGTATGGCTACACCTTC; CDR3aa: CASSLVGRYGYTF
v_gene: TRBV10-3; d_gene: TRBD2; abundance: .; j_gene: TRBJ2-1; CDR3nt: TGTGCCATCAGTGAGTCTTTGGGGGGGGCCTACAATGAGCAGTTCTTC; CDR3aa: CAISESLGGAYNEQFF